The 19 T cell receptor beta chains in this list originate from one sample, sequenced in a study of blood T cell repertoires in COVID-19. Assay used: immunoSEQ multiplex PCR; TCRdb lists only in-frame clones, some missing. There are under 300,000 clones in the sample; 90% occur only once, and around 1.9% lies in the top ten. Sequencing was done on a sample of peripheral blood. The receptors originated from a woman aged 55-69 years with COVID-19, enrolled during active disease.

This sequence joins TRBV7-8 and TRBJ1-1; a weak D match, TRBD1 (6 bases). This CDR3 contains 15 residues. V gave up 1 base and J gave up 4 bases, with 13 bases separating them. Germline CDR1 and CDR2: SGHVS and FQNEAQ. CDR3 in amino acids: CASSLVYQGSTEAFF. CDR3 DNA sequence: TGTGCCAGCAGCTTAGTATATCAGGGGAGCACTGAAGCTTTCTTT.

CDR3 residues: CASSVEGEIYGYTF. For the CDR3, the DNA is TGTGCCAGCAGCGTAGAGGGGGAGATTTATGGCTACACCTTC. This rearrangement joins TRBV9 to TRBJ1-2; TRBD1 might be the D (6 bases). The V gene lost 0 bases and the J gene lost 5 bases, with 11 bases spanning the gap. The CDR3 loop spans 14 amino acids. CDR1 SGDLS and CDR2 YYNGEE come from the germline V gene.

CDR3 in DNA: TGTGCCAGCAGCCAAGGTACCCCCGGGTCTGGAAACACCATATATTTT. Translated: CASSQGTPGSGNTIYF. The chain employs TRBV4-2 and TRBJ1-3; D not resolved. The germline V gene has CDR1 LGHNA and CDR2 YNFKEQ. This CDR3 is 16 amino acids long. V lost 1 base to trimming and J lost 1 base, with 11 bases between them.

This clone appeared once. The J gene is TRBJ2-1, the V gene TRBV15; 7 nucleotides align to TRBD1. CDR1 and CDR2 from the germline V gene are LNHNV and YYDKDF (reference sequence). The CDR3 sequence is 14 residues long. V shed 6 bases and J 3 bases; nucleotides not matched to a gene: 5. The CDR3: CATRGRDSYNEQFF. The CDR3 DNA follows: TGTGCCACCAGGGGCCGGGACAGCTACAATGAGCAGTTCTTC.

The chain carries TRBV6-2 or TRBV6-3 and TRBJ1-6; TRBD1 is a possible D gene (6 bases). Germline V gene data show CDR1 as MNHEY and CDR2 as SVGEGT. The CDR3 is 15 residues long. V lost 6 bases and J lost 8, with 17 bases in between. CDR3 protein: CASSDRQVRDSPLHF. DNA for the CDR3: TGTGCCAGCAGCGACCGACAGGTCCGCGATTCACCCCTCCACTTT.

The rearrangement joins TRBV3-1 (or the pseudogene TRBV3-2) to TRBJ1-5; no firm D call. Germline assignment: CDR1 LGHDT and CDR2 YNNKEL (reference sequence). This CDR3 is 15 amino acids long. Between the trimmed V and J ends, which lost 4 bases and 6 bases, there was a span of 16 bases. In nucleotides, the CDR3 is TGTGCCAGCAGCCCCGATGGCGGGTCGGTTCAGCCCCAGCATTTT. It codes for CASSPDGGSVQPQHF.

V usage is TRBV5-5 and J usage is TRBJ2-1, with 8 bases that match TRBD1. This CDR3 region has 14 residues. Germline V lookup: CDR1 SGHKS, CDR2 YYEKEE (reference sequence). The trim removed 4 bases at V and 11 bases at J, leaving 11 bases unmatched. In DNA, the CDR3 is TGTGCCAGCAGCCCGTCCCGGGACAGGTATCAGCAGTTCTTC. It translates to CASSPSRDRYQQFF.

Concerning this clone itself: One junction end disagrees with the germline gene, perhaps due to a read error. CDR3 amino acids: CASSLDSRSYEQYF. The CDR3 bases are TGTGCCAGCAGTTTGGACTCCCGAAGCTACGAGCAGTACTTC. V and J are TRBV5-6 and TRBJ2-7; D perhaps matches TRBD2 (5 bases). This CDR3 comprises 14 residues. Germline V CDR1 and CDR2: SGHDT, YYEEEE.

This clone was found once. The rearrangement uses TRBV6-1 and TRBJ1-4, with 9 bases aligning to TRBD1. Germline V gene lookup returns CDR1 MNHNS and CDR2 SASEGT. The trim removed 4 bases at V and 8 bases at J, leaving 11 bases unmatched. CDR3 length: 16 amino acids. In DNA, the CDR3 is TGTGCCAGCAGTGCCGGGACAGGGTCCATCGGGGAAAAACTGTTTTTT. The encoded protein is CASSAGTGSIGEKLFF.

The chain employs TRBV4-1 and TRBJ1-1; a possible D gene is TRBD1 (5 bases). CDR3 length: 15 amino acids. Germline CDR1 and CDR2: MGHRA and YSYEKL. Trimming cost V 1 base and J 0 bases, with 9 bases left between them. CDR3 coding DNA: TGCGCCAGCAGCCAAGGCCGGGGGGTGAACACTGAAGCTTTCTTT. This encodes CASSQGRGVNTEAFF.

V gene TRBV5-6 combines with J gene TRBJ2-2; 7 bases fit TRBD1. The CDR3 extends over 15 amino acids. J lost 4 bases, V lost 2 bases, and 5 bases had no gene match. Germline lookup yields CDR1 SGHDT and CDR2 YYEEEE. CDR3 DNA: TGTGCCAGCAGCTTCAGGGGGAATAGCACCGGGGAGCTGTTTTTT. As protein: CASSFRGNSTGELFF.

The gene calls are TRBV15 and TRBJ2-1, with 12 bases lining up with TRBD1. Unmatched junction bases numbered 19, after V lost 6 bases and J lost 7 bases. This CDR3 has 19 residues. Germline loops: CDR1 LNHNV, CDR2 YYDKDF (reference sequence). CDR3 DNA sequence: TGTGCCACCAGTCCCCGTGTGGGAGCGGGACAGGGGGCAATGAATGAGCAGTTCTTC. Protein product: CATSPRVGAGQGAMNEQFF. The full variable domain, rest sourced from reference TRBV15 and TRBJ2-1, is DAMVIQNPRYQVTQFGKPVTLSCSQTLNHNVMYWYQQKSSQAPKLLFHYYDKDFNNEADTPDNFQSRRPNTSFCFLDIRSPGLGDTAMYLCATSPRVGAGQGAMNEQFFGPGTRLTVL.

This sequence joins TRBV6-6 and TRBJ2-1; 8 bases are a match to TRBD2. Germline CDR1 reads MNHNY; CDR2 reads SVGAGI (reference sequence). Trimming cost V 6 bases and J 4 bases; bases outside gene matches: 8. This CDR3 spans 15 amino acids. CDR3 nucleotides: TGTGCCAGCAGCCAATCGGGGGGGCCGTACAATGAGCAGTTCTTC. Protein sequence: CASSQSGGPYNEQFF.

The V gene is TRBV4-2, the J gene TRBJ2-5; 16 bases line up with TRBD2. V lost 4 bases and J lost 5; bases outside the gene matches: 7. In germline, CDR1 is LGHNA, CDR2 YNFKEQ. This CDR3 contains 17 residues. The CDR3 region has the DNA TGTGCCAGCAGCCCCGGGACTAGCGGGGGGGTATATGAGACCCAGTACTTC. Encoded protein: CASSPGTSGGVYETQYF.

The chain combines TRBV6-5 with TRBJ1-3; TRBD1 matches at 9 bases. The trim removed 2 bases at V and 3 bases at J, leaving 5 bases unmatched. This CDR3 has 16 amino acids. Germline loops: CDR1 MNHEY, CDR2 SVGAGI. The CDR3 DNA is TGTGCCAGCAGTTACAGCGACAGGGGGTATGGAAACACCATATATTTT. Protein: CASSYSDRGYGNTIYF.

The rearrangement joins TRBV18 to TRBJ1-1; D perhaps matches TRBD1 (5 bases). Trimming pared 0 bases from V and 0 bases from J, leaving 14 bases between. The CDR3 extends over 17 amino acids. Germline values: CDR1 KGHSH, CDR2 LQKENI. The CDR3 loop reads CASSPPRAGRMNTEAFF. Here the CDR3 DNA reads TGTGCCAGCTCACCACCGAGGGCAGGGAGGATGAACACTGAAGCTTTCTTT.

CDR3 nucleotide sequence: TGTGCCAGCAGCTCCTCAGGGGGAAAAGCTTTCTTT. Residues: CASSSSGGKAFF. This chain links TRBV7-9 with TRBJ1-1; 7 bases align to TRBD1. J gave up 9 bases and V 4 bases, and 5 bases lay outside the gene matches. Germline V gives CDR1 SEHNR, CDR2 FQNEAQ (reference sequence). The CDR3 covers 12 residues.

The rearrangement joins TRBV27 to TRBJ1-1; 8 nucleotides agree with TRBD1. J was trimmed by 5 bases and V by 5 bases; bases with no gene match: 10. Germline CDR1 MNHEY, CDR2 SMNVEV (reference sequence). This CDR3 contains 15 residues. The CDR3 bases are TGTGCCAGCAGTCCGGCGACAGGGGATGGGACTGAAGCTTTCTTT. It specifies CASSPATGDGTEAFF.

This clone has a single count. The V gene is TRBV6-1, the J gene TRBJ1-2, with TRBD1 matching over 9 bases. V shed 4 bases and J 3 bases; nucleotides not matched to a gene: 12. Germline CDR1 reads MNHNS; CDR2 reads SASEGT. CDR3 length equals 17 residues. The CDR3 protein is CASSALQGALYDYGYTF. The CDR3 nucleotides read TGTGCCAGCAGTGCTCTACAGGGGGCCTTATACGACTATGGCTACACCTTC.